This T cell receptor (beta chain) was observed in a study of blood T cell repertoires in COVID-19. Study as a whole: Spain, Italy and the United States supplied samples that represented acute and convalescent COVID-19.

CDR3 length: 14 residues. Germline V gene data show CDR1 as SGHDT and CDR2 as YYEEEE. Trimming left V 3 bases short and J 4 bases short, with 14 bases between. Profiling relied on immunoSEQ multiplex PCR, and the TCRdb table lists in-frame clones only, not all of them. The profile shows 160,000 or so clones, 80% of them singletons. Adults between roughly 18 and 100 years of age took part from about two dozen US areas. Cohorts were based on clinical histories the participants reported. V usage is TRBV5-6 and J usage is TRBJ2-7, with D perhaps TRBD2 (6 bases). The sequence was collected from a woman in her sixties who had recovered from COVID-19. Sequencing input: PBMCs or T cells enriched from blood (not recorded which). CDR3 sequence (DNA): TGTGCCAGCAGCTGGGGCAGCGGGCTTTACGAGCAGTACTTC. Translation: CASSWGSGLYEQYF. Full variable domain (missing parts from reference TRBV5-6 and TRBJ2-7): DAGVTQSPTHLIKTRGQQVTLRCSPKSGHDTVSWYQQALGQGPQFIFQYYEEEERQRGNFPDRFSGHQFPNYSSELNVNALLLGDSALYLCASSWGSGLYEQYFGPGTRLTVT.